This T cell receptor beta chain was captured in a study of blood T cell repertoires in COVID-19. Looking at the study overall: Both acute and convalescent COVID-19 samples were obtained from the United States, Italy and Spain. T cells, B-cell-depleted T cells, or PBMCs supplied cDNA or gDNA.

V dropped 2 bases and J dropped 8; count of bases not matched to a gene: 5. CDR3 length: 15 residues. In germline, CDR1 is KGHSH, CDR2 LQKENI. Under the authors' procedure: Scientists estimated how many nucleated cells there were by amplifying reference gene primers. Using immunoSEQ multiplex PCR, the repertoire was profiled, and TCRdb retains in-frame clones only, with some absent. The D gene and trimming were derived from the DNA, and the V and J assignments and clone size from that table. The sample carries around 100,000 clones, nearly 90% recorded once. The receptor was isolated from a man aged 50-60 years with active COVID-19. Specimen: peripheral blood. The chain recombines TRBV18 with TRBJ2-1, with 11 nucleotides matching TRBD2. For the CDR3, the DNA is TGTGCCAGCTCACCAGGACTAGCGGGTTCGCATGAGCAGTTCTTC. It is translated as CASSPGLAGSHEQFF.